This T cell receptor beta chain derives from a study of blood T cell repertoires in COVID-19. Per the original data handling: Estimates of nucleated cell counts were drawn from the amplification of reference gene primers. TCRdb's table, derived via immunoSEQ multiplex PCR, lists solely in-frame clones and lacks some. V and J calls plus clone size are reproduced from that table; the DNA served to infer D and trimming. The repertoire has roughly 190,000 clones, roughly 90% of them found once; the top ten carry roughly 9.8%. Germline assignment: CDR1 SGHNT and CDR2 YENEEA. CDR3 length: 14 amino acids. Trimming cost V 5 bases and J 0 bases, with 9 bases left between them.

This clonotype was obtained from a woman aged 60-75 years with COVID-19, enrolled during active disease. The sequencing input was peripheral blood. V usage is TRBV11-3 and J usage is TRBJ2-3; tentative D call: TRBD2 (5 bases). CDR3 region: CASSPGLSTDTQYF. The CDR3, as DNA: TGTGCCAGCAGCCCAGGACTCAGCACAGATACGCAGTATTTT.